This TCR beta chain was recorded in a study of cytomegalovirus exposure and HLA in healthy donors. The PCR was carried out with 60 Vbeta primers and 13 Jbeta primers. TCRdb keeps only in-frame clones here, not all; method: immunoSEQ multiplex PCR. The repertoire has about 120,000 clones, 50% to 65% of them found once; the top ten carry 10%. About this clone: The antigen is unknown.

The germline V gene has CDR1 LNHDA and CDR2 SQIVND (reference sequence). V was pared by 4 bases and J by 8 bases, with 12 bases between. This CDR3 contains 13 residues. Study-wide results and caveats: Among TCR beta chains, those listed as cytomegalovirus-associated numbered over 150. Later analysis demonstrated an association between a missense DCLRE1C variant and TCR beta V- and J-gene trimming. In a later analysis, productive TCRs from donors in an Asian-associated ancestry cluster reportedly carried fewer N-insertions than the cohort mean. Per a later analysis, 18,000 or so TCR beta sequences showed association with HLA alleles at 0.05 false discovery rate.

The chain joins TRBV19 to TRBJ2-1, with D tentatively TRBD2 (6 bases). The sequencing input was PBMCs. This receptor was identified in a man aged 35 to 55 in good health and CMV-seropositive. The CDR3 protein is CASSRRDGDEQFF. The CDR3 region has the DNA TGTGCCAGTAGTAGGAGGGACGGCGATGAGCAGTTCTTC.